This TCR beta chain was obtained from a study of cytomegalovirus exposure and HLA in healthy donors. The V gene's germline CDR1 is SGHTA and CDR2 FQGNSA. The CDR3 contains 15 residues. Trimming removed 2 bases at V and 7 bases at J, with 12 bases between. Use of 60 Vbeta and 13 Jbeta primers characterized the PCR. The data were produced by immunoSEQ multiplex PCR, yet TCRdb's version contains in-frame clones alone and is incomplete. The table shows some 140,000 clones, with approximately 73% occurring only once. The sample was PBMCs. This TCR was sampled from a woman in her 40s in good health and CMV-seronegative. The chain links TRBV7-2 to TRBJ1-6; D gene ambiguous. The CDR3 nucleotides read TGTGCCAGCAGCTTAAAACAGCCATTAAATTCACCCCTCCACTTT. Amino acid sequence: CASSLKQPLNSPLHF.